Detailed here is one T cell receptor (beta chain). The germline CDR1 and CDR2 sequences are SGHTA and FQGNSA. V dropped 1 base and J dropped 8; count of bases not matched to a gene: 7. This CDR3 region has 15 residues. The assay was immunoSEQ multiplex PCR, and TCRdb's table has in-frame clones only and misses some. The top ten hold about half of the sample, which has tens of thousands of clones, under 80% seen once. This record belongs to a study of blood T cell repertoires in COVID-19. Across the whole study: Sources were T cells, B-cell-depleted T cells, or PBMCs; the material itself was cDNA or gDNA.

Cohort placement rested on clinical history that participants reported themselves. The specimen sequenced was PBMCs or T cells enriched from blood (not recorded which). The receptor was derived from a woman aged 55 to 70 who had been exposed to COVID-19. The chain couples TRBV7-2 to TRBJ1-4, with 7 bases that match TRBD1. The CDR3: CASSLGDRDYEKLFF. Written as DNA, the CDR3 is TGTGCCAGCAGCTTAGGCGACAGGGATTACGAAAAACTGTTTTTT.